The 9 T cell receptor beta chains presented below share a single source sample, sequenced in a study of blood T cell repertoires in COVID-19. The protocol was immunoSEQ multiplex PCR, while the TCRdb copy is restricted to in-frame clones and leaves out a portion. The sample shows some 160,000 clones, 88% of them seen only once. Sequenced material: peripheral blood. The receptors come from a man in his fifties or sixties who had recovered from COVID-19.

The V and J genes are TRBV12-3 or TRBV12-4 and TRBJ1-1; D unclear. The CDR3 covers 13 residues. Trimming removed 7 bases at V and 4 bases at J, with 13 bases between. The CDR3 loop reads CASTLQGSTEAFF. The CDR3 nucleotides read TGTGCCAGCACCCTCCAAGGGAGCACTGAAGCTTTCTTT.

V is TRBV6-5 and J is TRBJ1-6, with D perhaps TRBD1 (6 bases). CDR3 length: 13 residues. Germline CDR1 is MNHEY and CDR2 is SVGAGI. The V and J ends lost 6 bases and 7 bases respectively, with 10 bases between them. The CDR3 nucleotides are TGTGCCAGCAGAGGGGGTATCAATTCACCCCTCCACTTT. This translates into CASRGGINSPLHF.

This clone was detected ten times or more. The J gene is TRBJ1-4, the V gene TRBV4-1; a possible D gene is TRBD1 (5 bases). This CDR3 spans 13 amino acids. From germline, CDR1 is MGHRA and CDR2 YSYEKL. V was clipped by 7 bases and J by 3 bases, with 9 bases between them. The CDR3 loop reads CASIGDPNEKLFF. DNA for the CDR3: TGCGCCAGCATAGGGGATCCTAATGAAAAACTGTTTTTT.

The chain is built from TRBV7-2 and TRBJ2-3; maybe TRBD2 (5 bases). Trimming took off 6 bases at V and 1 base at J, with 14 bases between the two ends. Germline V gene sequence: CDR1 SGHTA, CDR2 FQGNSA. The CDR3 is 15 residues long. The CDR3 sequence is CASSPGLRGTDTQYF. For the CDR3, the DNA is TGTGCCAGCAGTCCTGGACTGAGAGGCACAGATACGCAGTATTTT.

V and J are TRBV27 and TRBJ1-4, with 9 bases lining up with TRBD1. V shed 3 bases and J 8 bases; nucleotides not matched to a gene: 4. The CDR3 length is 14 residues. Germline loops: CDR1 MNHEY, CDR2 SMNVEV (reference sequence). The CDR3 DNA reads TGTGCCAGCAGTTTGGGGACAGGGATGGAAAAACTGTTTTTT. Protein: CASSLGTGMEKLFF.

This chain links TRBV5-1 with TRBJ1-1; 9 bases are a match to TRBD1. J lost 6 bases, V lost 5 bases, and 5 bases had no gene match. Germline V gene data show CDR1 as SGHRS and CDR2 as YFSETQ. This CDR3 contains 13 residues. The CDR3 loop reads CASREQGASEAFF. CDR3 in DNA: TGCGCCAGCAGGGAACAGGGGGCCTCTGAAGCTTTCTTT.

The chain uses TRBV25-1 and TRBJ1-1, with D unresolved. Per the germline V gene, CDR1 is MGHDK and CDR2 is SYGVNS. Between the trimmed V and J ends, which lost 5 bases and 1 base, there was a span of 8 bases. The CDR3 extends over 13 amino acids. CDR3 DNA: TGTGCCAGCAGTCTAATTGAGAACACTGAAGCTTTCTTT. Residues: CASSLIENTEAFF.

The chain links TRBV6-6 to TRBJ1-1; D is possibly TRBD1 (6 bases). With 4 bases removed from V and 0 bases from J, the gap between germline ends came to 9 bases. CDR1 MNHNY and CDR2 SVGAGI come from the germline V gene (reference sequence). There are 14 residues in the CDR3. This CDR3 reads CASSSQGLNTEAFF. The CDR3 coding sequence is TGTGCCAGCAGTTCACAGGGCTTGAACACTGAAGCTTTCTTT.

V gene TRBV5-1 combines with J gene TRBJ2-7, with 7 bases identical to TRBD2. From germline, CDR1 is SGHRS and CDR2 YFSETQ. The junction had 7 bases not matched to a gene; V was cut back by 4 bases and J by 3 bases. The CDR3 is made up of 14 amino acids. The chain's CDR3 is CASSATSVLYEQYF. CDR3 sequence (DNA): TGCGCCAGCAGCGCAACTAGCGTTCTCTACGAGCAGTACTTC.